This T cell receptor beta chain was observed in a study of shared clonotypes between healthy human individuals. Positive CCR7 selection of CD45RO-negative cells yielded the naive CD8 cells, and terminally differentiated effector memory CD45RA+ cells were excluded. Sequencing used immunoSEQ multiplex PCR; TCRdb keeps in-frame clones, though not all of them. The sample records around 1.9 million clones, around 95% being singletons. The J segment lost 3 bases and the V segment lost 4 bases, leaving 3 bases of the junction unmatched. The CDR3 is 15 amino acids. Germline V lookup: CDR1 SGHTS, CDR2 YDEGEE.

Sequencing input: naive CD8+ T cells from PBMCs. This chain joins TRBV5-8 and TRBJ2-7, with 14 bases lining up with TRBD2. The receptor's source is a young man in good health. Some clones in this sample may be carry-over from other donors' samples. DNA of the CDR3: TGTGCCAGCAGCACCGGGACTAGCGGGAGCTACGAGCAGTACTTC. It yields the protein CASSTGTSGSYEQYF. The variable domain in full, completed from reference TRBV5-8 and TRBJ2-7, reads EAGVTQSPTHLIKTRGQQATLRCSPISGHTSVYWYQQALGLGLQFLLWYDEGEERNRGNFPPRFSGRQFPNYSSELNVNALELEDSALYLCASSTGTSGSYEQYFGPGTRLTVT.